Shown below are 28 T cell receptor beta chains from a single sample sequenced in a study of CD8 T cells in ankylosing spondylitis. Via MiXCR, TCRdb re-called the 5' RACE reads, giving one row per CDR3 protein. This sample has some 300,000 distinct CDR3 sequences; less than 25% occur once, and the top ten carry roughly 3.6%. The sequencing input was blood, either unsorted or a sorted T cell fraction (not recorded which). The origin of the receptors is a female donor with ankylosing spondylitis or in good health (not recorded which).

This clonotype was detected many times. This CDR3 is CSVEGPDGRQFF. The CDR3, as DNA: TGCAGCGTTGAGGGGCCCGATGGGAGGCAGTTCTTC. J is TRBJ2-1 and V is TRBV29-1; perhaps D is TRBD1 or TRBD2 (5 bases each). The V gene lost 3 bases and the J gene lost 12 bases, with 15 bases spanning the gap. The CDR3 runs to 12 residues. Germline assignment: CDR1 SQVTM and CDR2 ANQGSEA.

This clonotype was counted only a few times. The chain carries TRBV6-1 and TRBJ2-3; 8 nucleotides line up with TRBD2. The CDR3 has 17 amino acids. The trim removed 7 bases at V and 2 bases at J, leaving 14 bases unmatched. Germline CDR1 and CDR2: MNHNS and SASEGT. The CDR3 nucleotides read TGTGCCAGCACCCGAACCACTAGCGGCGTAACCACAGATACGCAGTATTTT. Translating gives CASTRTTSGVTTDTQYF.

Of note for this clonotype: The DNA is omitted, as the CDR3 cannot be located on it reliably, and the CDR3 follows TCRdb's listing. The chain links TRBV15 to TRBJ2-3; TRBD2 is taken as the D call from the table, unchecked against the DNA. A total of 15 residues make up the CDR3, ends included. From germline, CDR1 is LNHNV and CDR2 YYDKDF (reference sequence). The CDR3 region is CATSVPAGGGDTQYF.

The V call is TRBV29-1, the J call TRBJ2-7; 7 bases map to TRBD2. This CDR3 comprises 15 residues. The germline V gene has CDR1 SQVTM and CDR2 ANQGSEA. The V gene end was trimmed by 4 bases and the J gene end by 3 bases; junction bases not matched to a gene: 12. The CDR3 protein is CSVARGGSGGYEQYF. In DNA form, the CDR3 reads TGCAGCGTTGCCCGGGGAGGGTCGGGAGGCTACGAGCAGTACTTC.

This chain links TRBV28 with TRBJ2-1, with TRBD2 as a possible D gene (5 bases). Germline-derived CDR1 and CDR2 are MDHEN and SYDVKM. V was pared by 6 bases and J by 9 bases, with 24 bases between. This CDR3 is built from 16 residues. The chain's CDR3 is CASSLAPSGLDPEQFF. CDR3 sequence (DNA): TGTGCCAGCAGCCTAGCCCCTTCGGGTTTAGACCCTGAGCAGTTCTTC.

The genes are TRBV19 and TRBJ2-2; weak D call: TRBD2 (5 bases). This CDR3 is built from 14 residues. The ends were cut back, 3 bases at V and 3 bases at J, with 8 bases in the middle. CDR1 and CDR2 from the germline V gene are LNHDA and SQIVND (reference sequence). The DNA of the CDR3 is TGTGCCAGTAGTATGGAGAGGGACACCGGGGAGCTGTTTTTT. Translation: CASSMERDTGELFF.

This clonotype was seen a handful of times. The V and J genes are TRBV18 and TRBJ2-3; tentatively, D is TRBD1 or TRBD2 (5 bases each). The V and J ends lost 0 bases and 3 bases respectively, with 10 bases between them. This CDR3 contains 15 residues. In germline, CDR1 is KGHSH, CDR2 LQKENI. The CDR3 coding sequence is TGTGCCAGCTCACCACCGGGGGTCGTGACAGATACGCAGTATTTT. Translating it yields CASSPPGVVTDTQYF.

This clonotype was observed a handful of times. V usage is TRBV24-1 and J usage is TRBJ1-6; no reliable D call. Trimming removed 4 bases from V and 11 bases from J, with 11 bases in between. CDR1 is KGHDR and CDR2 is SFDVKD in the germline V gene. The CDR3 has 13 amino acids. The CDR3 DNA follows: TGTGCCACCAGTGACCCGAGACGTCCACCCCTCCACTTT. Protein: CATSDPRRPPLHF.

In this sample, this clonotype turned up a few times. The chain couples TRBV24-1 to TRBJ2-1; D possibly corresponds to TRBD2 (6 bases). Trimming removed 9 bases at V and 1 base at J, with 9 bases between. In germline, CDR1 is KGHDR, CDR2 SFDVKD. The CDR3 is made up of 13 amino acids. The CDR3 loop is CATAGSSYNEQFF. The CDR3 bases are TGTGCCACCGCGGGGTCTTCCTACAATGAGCAGTTCTTC.

This rearrangement joins TRBV15 to TRBJ2-2; no clear D. The CDR3 has 13 residues. The V end lost 5 bases, the J end lost 0 bases, and 4 bases lay between the germline ends. Germline V CDR1 and CDR2: LNHNV, YYDKDF (reference sequence). This CDR3 reads CATSPPNTGELFF. CDR3 nucleotides: TGTGCCACCAGCCCCCCGAACACCGGGGAGCTGTTTTTT.

The chain uses TRBV28 and TRBJ2-7; D is uncertain. The CDR3 runs to 15 residues. From germline, CDR1 is MDHEN and CDR2 SYDVKM. V was shortened by 4 bases and J by 0 bases, with 13 bases between the two germline ends. The CDR3 here is CASSSPGFSSYEQYF. The CDR3 nucleotides read TGTGCCAGCAGTTCCCCGGGTTTCAGCTCCTACGAGCAGTACTTC. The complete variable domain, with remaining parts taken from reference TRBV28 and TRBJ2-7, reads DVKVTQSSRYLVKRTGEKVFLECVQDMDHENMFWYRQDPGLGLRLIYFSYDVKMKEKGDIPEGYSVSREKKERFSLILESASTNQTSMYLCASSSPGFSSYEQYFGPGTRLTVT.

In this sample, this clonotype turned up many times. This sequence joins TRBV10-1 and TRBJ2-1; 9 bases match TRBD2. The CDR3 sequence is 15 residues long. Germline CDR1 is WNHNN and CDR2 is SYGVQD (reference sequence). V trimming: 9 bases; J trimming: 5 bases; junction bases outside the gene matches: 11. The CDR3 DNA reads TGCGCCAGTGGACGAACTAGCGGGTACGACAATGAGCAGTTCTTC. Protein sequence: CASGRTSGYDNEQFF.

In its sample, this clonotype was seen many times. This chain connects TRBV12-3 or TRBV12-4 to TRBJ1-1; D is ambiguous. CDR3 length: 13 residues. V was pared by 6 bases and J by 4 bases, with 12 bases between. The CDR3 here is CASSQGPSTEAFF. In DNA form, the CDR3 reads TGTGCCAGCAGCCAAGGACCGAGCACTGAAGCTTTCTTT.

The chain joins TRBV20-1 to TRBJ2-5, with D hard to call. Germline CDR1 reads DFQATT; CDR2 reads SNEGSKA (reference sequence). Trimming removed 2 bases at V and 4 bases at J, with 11 bases between. CDR3 length: 13 amino acids. The CDR3 region has the DNA TGCAGTGCTAGAAGGAGCGTTGGAGAGACCCAGTACTTC. Its translation: CSARRSVGETQYF.

V usage is TRBV3-1 and J usage is TRBJ1-1, with D unresolved. V lost 8 bases and J lost 0, with 4 bases in between. CDR3 length: 11 amino acids. Germline assignment: CDR1 LGHDT and CDR2 YNNKEL (reference sequence). DNA for the CDR3: TGTGCCAGCGGTATGAACACTGAAGCTTTCTTT. It translates to CASGMNTEAFF.

This clonotype appeared many times. The V gene is TRBV20-1, the J gene TRBJ2-7; 8 nucleotides align to TRBD2. After removal of 5 bases from V and 0 bases from J, the junction contained 9 bases not matched to a gene. The CDR3 totals 15 residues. Germline CDR1 and CDR2: DFQATT and SNEGSKA (reference sequence). CDR3 residues: CSADGSGASSYEQYF. The DNA for the CDR3 is TGCAGTGCTGACGGTAGCGGGGCCAGCTCCTACGAGCAGTACTTC.

This clonotype was observed a few times. The CDR3 spells CASSYSSSVGRHEQFF. CDR3 coding DNA: TGTGCCAGCAGTTACTCGAGTTCAGTAGGGAGGCATGAGCAGTTCTTC. This chain uses TRBV6-5 with TRBJ2-1; D may be TRBD2 (6 bases). V dropped 0 bases and J dropped 8 bases, with 17 bases sitting between them. Per the germline V gene, CDR1 is MNHEY and CDR2 is SVGAGI. This CDR3 spans 16 amino acids.

This clonotype was counted between two and nine times. The genes are TRBV20-1 and TRBJ2-3, with a weak D call TRBD2 (5 bases). From germline, CDR1 is DFQATT and CDR2 SNEGSKA (reference sequence). This CDR3 is built from 13 residues. V was shortened by 3 bases and J by 3 bases, with 10 bases between the two germline ends. As DNA, the CDR3 is TGCAGTGCTAGGCCGGGAAGGACAGATACGCAGTATTTT. Residues: CSARPGRTDTQYF.

The genes are TRBV10-3 and TRBJ2-2; D is unclear. V lost 2 bases, J lost 6 bases, and 10 bases lay in between. The CDR3 covers 14 residues. From germline, CDR1 is ENHRY and CDR2 SYGVKD. The CDR3 loop is CAISENSSPGELFF. The DNA of the CDR3 is TGTGCCATCAGTGAGAACAGCTCCCCCGGGGAGCTGTTTTTT.

The rearrangement joins TRBV20-1 to TRBJ2-5; no firm D call. This CDR3 has 12 residues. CDR1 is DFQATT, CDR2 SNEGSKA, per germline (reference sequence). DNA for the CDR3: TGCAGGTCGGACGGAGTCCAAGAGACCCAGTACTTC. It codes for CRSDGVQETQYF.

The table lists this clonotype with a few counts. The germline gene is not matched at one end of the junction; a read error may be the cause. The rearrangement uses TRBV20-1 and TRBJ1-2; TRBD1 might be the D (5 bases). Germline CDR1 is DFQATT and CDR2 is SNEGSKA (reference sequence). The CDR3 spans 13 residues. CDR3 sequence reads: CSARALTRDVASF. CDR3 DNA sequence: TGCAGTGCTAGAGCGCTAACTCGGGACGTGGCGTCCTTC.

This clonotype was counted between two and nine times. The rearrangement joins TRBV20-1 to TRBJ2-1; D uncertain. In germline, CDR1 is DFQATT, CDR2 SNEGSKA (reference sequence). V dropped 0 bases and J dropped 8 bases, with 8 bases sitting between them. This CDR3 is built from 12 residues. CDR3 in DNA: TGCAGTGCTAGAGATGTCCGGGATGAGCAGTTCTTC. The encoded protein is CSARDVRDEQFF.

The rearrangement joins TRBV6-2 or TRBV6-3 to TRBJ2-7; tentative D call: TRBD2 (6 bases). Germline V lookup: CDR1 MNHEY, CDR2 SVGEGT. This CDR3 is 12 amino acids long. The V gene lost 8 bases and the J gene lost 5 bases, with 13 bases spanning the gap. DNA of the CDR3: TGTGCCAGCCGGAGGGAAAGGGACGAGCAGTACTTC. Translation: CASRRERDEQYF.

The sample holds one count of this clonotype. V gene TRBV6-5 combines with J gene TRBJ2-5, with no clear D. The CDR3 runs 13 residues. Trimming stripped 3 bases from V and 5 bases from J, with 10 bases between. Germline-derived CDR1 and CDR2 are MNHEY and SVGAGI. CDR3 protein: CASSYMRTETQYF. CDR3 DNA sequence: TGTGCCAGCAGTTATATGAGGACGGAGACCCAGTACTTC.

V and J are TRBV27 and TRBJ1-5; no reliable D call. V gave up 5 bases and J gave up 0 bases, with 5 bases separating them. The germline gives CDR1 MNHEY, CDR2 SMNVEV (reference sequence). This CDR3 spans 13 amino acids. CDR3 amino acids: CASSRYSNQPQHF. CDR3 sequence (DNA): TGTGCCAGCAGTAGGTATAGCAATCAGCCCCAGCATTTT.

The chain has TRBV19 and TRBJ2-1; 8 bases are a match to TRBD2. Germline V gives CDR1 LNHDA, CDR2 SQIVND (reference sequence). V shed 7 bases, J shed 0 bases, and the junction held 14 bases outside the gene matches. The CDR3 length is 18 residues. Here the CDR3 reads CASTFGLAGTSSYNEQFF. The DNA of the CDR3 is TGTGCCAGTACGTTTGGTCTAGCGGGTACAAGCTCCTACAATGAGCAGTTCTTC.

CDR3 in amino acids: CASSLARRKRDEQYF. DNA of the CDR3: TGTGCCAGCAGTTTAGCGCGAAGGAAGAGGGACGAGCAGTACTTC. The chain carries TRBV12-3 or TRBV12-4 and TRBJ2-7, with D possibly TRBD2 on 5 matching bases. The germline V and J ends were trimmed by 0 bases and 5 bases, with 14 bases remaining between them. The CDR3 spans 15 residues.

Only a few counts were recorded for this clonotype. V and J are TRBV27 and TRBJ2-5; D gene uncertain. Germline V gene lookup returns CDR1 MNHEY and CDR2 SMNVEV (reference sequence). The V end lost 3 bases, the J end lost 2 bases, and 10 bases lay between the germline ends. The CDR3 extends over 14 amino acids. The CDR3 nucleotides are TGTGCCAGCAGTTTTTCGTACCGACAAGAGACCCAGTACTTC. It is translated as CASSFSYRQETQYF.